This TCR beta chain was found in a study of T cell responses to AZD1222 COVID-19 vaccine. With V trimmed by 0 bases and J by 2 bases, 3 bases remained unmatched. The CDR3 runs to 15 residues. The germline V gene encodes CDR1 MGHRA and CDR2 YSYEKL. The assay was immunoSEQ multiplex PCR, and TCRdb's table has in-frame clones only and misses some. The data show 65,000 to 100,000 clones, about nine tenths seen once. Note on this clone: Its antigen is still unknown.

Study-wide results and caveats: Without day 14 samples, only post-peak T cell repertoires were studied. In the spike-specific TCR repertoire, nearly half reportedly target unmutated variant regions. Females made up more of the donors, who were largely white British, and clonal diversity may have come out too low. Only 6 or 7 individuals given AZD1222 were seropositive at baseline.

The source of this sequence is an adult who received the AZD1222 COVID-19 vaccine. The chain carries TRBV4-1 and TRBJ2-7; 8 bases agree with TRBD2. Sequences were derived from peripheral blood, sampled 28 days after the second AZD1222 dose. The chain's CDR3 is CASSQDKRETYEQYF. The CDR3 DNA is TGCGCCAGCAGCCAAGATAAGCGGGAGACCTACGAGCAGTACTTC.